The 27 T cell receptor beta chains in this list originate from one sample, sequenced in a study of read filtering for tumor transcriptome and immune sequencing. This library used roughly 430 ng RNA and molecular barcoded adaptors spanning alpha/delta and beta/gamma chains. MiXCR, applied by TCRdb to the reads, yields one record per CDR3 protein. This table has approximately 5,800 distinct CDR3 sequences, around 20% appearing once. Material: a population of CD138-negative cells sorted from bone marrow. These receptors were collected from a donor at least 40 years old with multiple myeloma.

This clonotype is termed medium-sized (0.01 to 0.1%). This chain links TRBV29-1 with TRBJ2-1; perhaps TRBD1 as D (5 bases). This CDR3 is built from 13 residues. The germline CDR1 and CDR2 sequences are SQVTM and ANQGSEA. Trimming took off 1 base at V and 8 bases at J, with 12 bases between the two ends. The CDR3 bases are TGCAGCGTTGAAGGGCAGGGTGTGGATGAGCAGTTCTTC. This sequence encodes CSVEGQGVDEQFF.

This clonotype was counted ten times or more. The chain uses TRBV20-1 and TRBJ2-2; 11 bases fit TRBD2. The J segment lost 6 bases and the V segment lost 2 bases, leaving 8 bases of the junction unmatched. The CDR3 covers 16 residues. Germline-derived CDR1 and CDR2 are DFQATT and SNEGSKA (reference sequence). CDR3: CSARTGTSGYSGELFF. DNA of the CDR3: TGCAGTGCTAGAACAGGGACTAGCGGATACTCCGGGGAGCTGTTTTTT.

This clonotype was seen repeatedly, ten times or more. The CDR3 region has the DNA TGTGCCAGCAGCCTGGGACTAGCTGTGGGGGAGACCCAGTACTTC. Its protein is CASSLGLAVGETQYF. The chain has TRBV7-9 and TRBJ2-5; 9 bases agree with TRBD2. Trimming at V came to 5 bases and at J to 5 bases, leaving 9 bases not matched to a gene. The CDR3 has 15 residues. CDR1 SEHNR and CDR2 FQNEAQ come from the germline V gene (reference sequence).

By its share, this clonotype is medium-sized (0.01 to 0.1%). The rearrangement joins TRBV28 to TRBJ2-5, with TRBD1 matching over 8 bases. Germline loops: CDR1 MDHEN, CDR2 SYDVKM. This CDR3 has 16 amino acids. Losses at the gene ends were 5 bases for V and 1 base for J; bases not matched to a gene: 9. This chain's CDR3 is CASSGYPGQGQETQYF. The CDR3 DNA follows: TGTGCCAGCAGTGGCTACCCAGGACAGGGCCAAGAGACCCAGTACTTC.

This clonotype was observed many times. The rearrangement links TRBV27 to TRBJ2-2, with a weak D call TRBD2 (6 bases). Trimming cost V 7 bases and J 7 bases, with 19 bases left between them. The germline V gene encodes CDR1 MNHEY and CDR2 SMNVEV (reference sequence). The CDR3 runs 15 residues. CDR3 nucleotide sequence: TGTGCCAGCACCGTTCCCGACGGGGGAATCGGGGAGCTGTTTTTT. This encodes CASTVPDGGIGELFF.

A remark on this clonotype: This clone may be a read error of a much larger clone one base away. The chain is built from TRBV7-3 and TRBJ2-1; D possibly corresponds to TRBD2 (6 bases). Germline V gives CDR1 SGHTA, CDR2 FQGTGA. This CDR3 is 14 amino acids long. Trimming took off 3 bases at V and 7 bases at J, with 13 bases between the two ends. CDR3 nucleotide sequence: TGTGCCAGCAGCTTCATGGCTAGCGATAATGAGCAGTTCTTC. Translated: CASSFMASDNEQFF.

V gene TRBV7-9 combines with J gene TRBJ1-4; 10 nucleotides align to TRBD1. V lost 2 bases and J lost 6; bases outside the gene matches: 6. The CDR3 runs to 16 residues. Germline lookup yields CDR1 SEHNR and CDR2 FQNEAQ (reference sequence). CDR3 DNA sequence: TGTGCCAGCAGCTTAACGTCGGGGACAGGGGATGAAAAACTGTTTTTT. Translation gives CASSLTSGTGDEKLFF.

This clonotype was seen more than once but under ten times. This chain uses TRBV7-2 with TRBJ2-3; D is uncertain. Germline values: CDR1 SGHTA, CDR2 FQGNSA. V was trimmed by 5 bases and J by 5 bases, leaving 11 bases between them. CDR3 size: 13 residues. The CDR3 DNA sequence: TGTGCCAGCAGCCCGAAATGGGGAGATACGCAGTATTTT. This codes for CASSPKWGDTQYF.

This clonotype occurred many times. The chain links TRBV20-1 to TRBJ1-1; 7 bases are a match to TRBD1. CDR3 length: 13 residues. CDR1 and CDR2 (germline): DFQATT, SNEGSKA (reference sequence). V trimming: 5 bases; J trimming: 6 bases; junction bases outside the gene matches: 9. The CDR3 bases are TGCAGTGCTGAGAGGTCCAGGGGGGCTGAAGCTTTCTTT. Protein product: CSAERSRGAEAFF.

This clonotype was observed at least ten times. This CDR3 is CATSESGGFETQYF. The CDR3 DNA reads as TGTGCCACCAGTGAGAGTGGAGGGTTTGAGACCCAGTACTTC. This chain links TRBV24-1 with TRBJ2-5; tentatively, D is TRBD2 (6 bases). CDR3 length: 14 residues. The germline V and J ends were trimmed by 4 bases and 5 bases, with 13 bases remaining between them. Germline-derived CDR1 and CDR2 are KGHDR and SFDVKD.

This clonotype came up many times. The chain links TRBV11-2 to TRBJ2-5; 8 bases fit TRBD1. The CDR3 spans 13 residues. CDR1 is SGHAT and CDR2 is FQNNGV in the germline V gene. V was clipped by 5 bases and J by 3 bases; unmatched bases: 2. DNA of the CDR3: TGTGCCAGCAGCCAGGACAGGGAAGAGACCCAGTACTTC. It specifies CASSQDREETQYF.

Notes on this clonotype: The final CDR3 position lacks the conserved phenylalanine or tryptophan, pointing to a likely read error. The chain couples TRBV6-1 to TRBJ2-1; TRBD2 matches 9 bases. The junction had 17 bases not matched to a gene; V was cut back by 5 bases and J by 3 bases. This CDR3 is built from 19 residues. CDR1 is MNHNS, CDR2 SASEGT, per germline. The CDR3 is CASSYEGYSGRGGYNEQFL. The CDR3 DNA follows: TGTGCCAGCAGTTATGAGGGATATAGCGGGAGAGGGGGCTACAATGAGCAGTTCCTC.

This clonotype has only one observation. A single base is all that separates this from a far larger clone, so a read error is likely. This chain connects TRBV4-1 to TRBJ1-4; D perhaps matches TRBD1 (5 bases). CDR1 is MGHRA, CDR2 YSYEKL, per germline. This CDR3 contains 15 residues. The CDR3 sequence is CASSQGLAGGDTQCF. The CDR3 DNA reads TGCGCCAGCAGCCAAGGTCTGGCGGGAGGGGATACGCAGTGTTTT.

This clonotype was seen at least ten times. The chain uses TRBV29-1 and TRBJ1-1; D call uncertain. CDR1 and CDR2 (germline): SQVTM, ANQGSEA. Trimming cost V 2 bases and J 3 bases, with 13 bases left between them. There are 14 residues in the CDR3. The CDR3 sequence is CSVERARRDTEAFF. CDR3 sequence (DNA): TGCAGCGTTGAAAGAGCCCGTCGGGACACTGAAGCTTTCTTT.

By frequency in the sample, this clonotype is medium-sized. The CDR3 nucleotides read TGTGCAAGTCGCTTAGGAGGAAGCGCAGATACGCAGTATTTT. It encodes CASRLGGSADTQYF. The rearrangement uses TRBV12-2 and TRBJ2-3. TRBV12-2 is tagged as a pseudogene. The CDR3 extends over 14 amino acids.

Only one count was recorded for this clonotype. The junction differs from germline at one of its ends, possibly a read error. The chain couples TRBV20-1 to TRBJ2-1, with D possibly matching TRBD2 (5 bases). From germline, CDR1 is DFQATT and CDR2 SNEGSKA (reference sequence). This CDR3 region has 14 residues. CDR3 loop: CSARMAGWYSEQFF. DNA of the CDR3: TGCAGTGCTAGAATGGCGGGCTGGTACAGTGAGCAGTTCTTC.

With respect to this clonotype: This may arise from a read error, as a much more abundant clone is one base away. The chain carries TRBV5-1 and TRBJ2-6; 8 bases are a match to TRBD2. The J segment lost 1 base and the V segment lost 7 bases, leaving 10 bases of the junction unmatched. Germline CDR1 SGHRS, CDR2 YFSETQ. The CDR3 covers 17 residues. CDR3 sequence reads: CASLERGSPSGANVLTF. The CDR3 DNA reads TGCGCCAGCCTAGAGCGGGGGTCTCCATCTGGGGCCAACGTCCTGACTTTC.

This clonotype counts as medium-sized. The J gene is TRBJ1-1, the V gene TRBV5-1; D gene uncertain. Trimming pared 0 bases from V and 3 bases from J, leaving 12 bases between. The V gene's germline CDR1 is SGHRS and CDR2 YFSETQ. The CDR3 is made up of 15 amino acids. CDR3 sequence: CASSLDGIGDTEAFF. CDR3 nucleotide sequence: TGCGCCAGCAGCTTGGATGGTATAGGAGACACTGAAGCTTTCTTT.

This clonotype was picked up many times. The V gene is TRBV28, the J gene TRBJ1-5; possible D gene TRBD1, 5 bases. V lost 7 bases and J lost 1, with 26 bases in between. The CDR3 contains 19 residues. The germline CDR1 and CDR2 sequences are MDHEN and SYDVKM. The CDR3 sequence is CASTRVGVRPVGSNQPQHF. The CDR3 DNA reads TGTGCCAGCACCAGGGTGGGGGTAAGGCCGGTAGGGAGCAATCAGCCCCAGCATTTT. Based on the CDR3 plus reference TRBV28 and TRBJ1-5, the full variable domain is DVKVTQSSRYLVKRTGEKVFLECVQDMDHENMFWYRQDPGLGLRLIYFSYDVKMKEKGDIPEGYSVSREKKERFSLILESASTNQTSMYLCASTRVGVRPVGSNQPQHFGDGTRLSIL.

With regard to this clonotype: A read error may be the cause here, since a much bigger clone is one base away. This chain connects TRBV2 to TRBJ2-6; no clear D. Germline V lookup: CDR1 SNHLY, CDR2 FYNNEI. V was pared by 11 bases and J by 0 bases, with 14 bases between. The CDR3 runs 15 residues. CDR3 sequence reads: CAGIGWGSGANVLTF. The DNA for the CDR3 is TGTGCCGGCATCGGGTGGGGCTCTGGGGCCAACGTCCTGACTTTC.

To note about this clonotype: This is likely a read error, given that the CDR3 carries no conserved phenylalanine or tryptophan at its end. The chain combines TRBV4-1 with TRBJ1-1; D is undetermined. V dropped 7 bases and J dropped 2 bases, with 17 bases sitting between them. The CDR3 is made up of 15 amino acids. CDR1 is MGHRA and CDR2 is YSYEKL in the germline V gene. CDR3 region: CASIPSTASNTEAFS. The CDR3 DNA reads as TGCGCCAGCATCCCGTCGACCGCTAGTAACACTGAAGCTTTCTCT.

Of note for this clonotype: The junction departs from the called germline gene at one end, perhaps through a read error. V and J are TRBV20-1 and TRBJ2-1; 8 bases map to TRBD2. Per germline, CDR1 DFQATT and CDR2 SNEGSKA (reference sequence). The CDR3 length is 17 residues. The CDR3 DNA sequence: TGCAGTGCTGAGAGAGTAGCGGGACCCAGCCCCTACAATGGGCAGTTCTTC. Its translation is CSAERVAGPSPYNGQFF.

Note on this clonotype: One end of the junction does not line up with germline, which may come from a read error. CDR3 DNA: TGTGCCGGCAGCTTAGGACATATCCCCGGGGAGCTGTTTTTT. Its protein is CAGSLGHIPGELFF. This chain links TRBV7-9 with TRBJ2-2, with a possible D match to TRBD1 (5 bases). Germline V gives CDR1 SEHNR, CDR2 FQNEAQ (reference sequence). CDR3 size: 14 residues.

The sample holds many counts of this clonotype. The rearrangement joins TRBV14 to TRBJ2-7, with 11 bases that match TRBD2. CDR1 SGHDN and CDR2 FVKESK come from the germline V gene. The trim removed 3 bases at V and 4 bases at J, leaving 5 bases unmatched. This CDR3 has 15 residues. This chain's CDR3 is CASSQILAGAYEQYF. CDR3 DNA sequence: TGTGCCAGCAGCCAGATACTAGCGGGAGCTTACGAGCAGTACTTC. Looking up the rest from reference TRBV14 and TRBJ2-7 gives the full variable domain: EAGVTQFPSHSVIEKGQTVTLRCDPISGHDNLYWYRRVMGKEIKFLLHFVKESKQDESGMPNNRFLAERTGGTYSTLKVQPAELEDSGVYFCASSQILAGAYEQYFGPGTRLTVT.

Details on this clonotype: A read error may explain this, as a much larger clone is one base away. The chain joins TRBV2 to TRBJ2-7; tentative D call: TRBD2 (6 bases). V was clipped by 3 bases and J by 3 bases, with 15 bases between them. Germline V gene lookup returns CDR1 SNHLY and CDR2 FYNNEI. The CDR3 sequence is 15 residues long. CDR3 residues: CASSDGRELIYEQYF. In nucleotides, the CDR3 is TGTGCCAGCAGTGACGGGCGGGAACTAATCTACGAGCAGTACTTC.

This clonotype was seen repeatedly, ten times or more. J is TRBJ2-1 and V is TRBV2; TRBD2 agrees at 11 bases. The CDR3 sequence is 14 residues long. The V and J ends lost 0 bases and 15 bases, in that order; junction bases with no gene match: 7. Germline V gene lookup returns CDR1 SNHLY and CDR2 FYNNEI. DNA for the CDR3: TGTGCCAGCAGTGAAGCTCGACTAGCGGGACCCCGGTTCTTC. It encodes CASSEARLAGPRFF.

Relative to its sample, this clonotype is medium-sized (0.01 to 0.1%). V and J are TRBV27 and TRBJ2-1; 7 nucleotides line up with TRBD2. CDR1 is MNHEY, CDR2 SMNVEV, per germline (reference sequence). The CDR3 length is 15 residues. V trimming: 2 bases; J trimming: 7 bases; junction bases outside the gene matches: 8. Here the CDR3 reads CASSLTAGAGNEQFF. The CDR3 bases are TGTGCCAGCAGTTTAACTGCGGGAGCAGGGAATGAGCAGTTCTTC.